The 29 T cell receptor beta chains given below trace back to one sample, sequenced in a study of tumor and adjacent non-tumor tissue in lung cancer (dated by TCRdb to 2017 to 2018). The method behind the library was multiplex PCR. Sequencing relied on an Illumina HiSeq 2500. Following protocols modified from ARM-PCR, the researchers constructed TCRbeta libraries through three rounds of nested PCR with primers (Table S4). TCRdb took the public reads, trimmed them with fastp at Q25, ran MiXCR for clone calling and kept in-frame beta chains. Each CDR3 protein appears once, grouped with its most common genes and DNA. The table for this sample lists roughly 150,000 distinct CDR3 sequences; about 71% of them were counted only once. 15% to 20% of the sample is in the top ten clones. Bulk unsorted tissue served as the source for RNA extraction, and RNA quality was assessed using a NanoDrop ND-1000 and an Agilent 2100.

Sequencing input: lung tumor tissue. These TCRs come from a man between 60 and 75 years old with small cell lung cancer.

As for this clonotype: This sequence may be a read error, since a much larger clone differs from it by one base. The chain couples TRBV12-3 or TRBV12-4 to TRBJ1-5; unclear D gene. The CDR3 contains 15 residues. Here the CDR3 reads CASSFGGHSNQPQRF. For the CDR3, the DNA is TGTGCCAGCAGTTTTGGAGGCCATAGCAATCAGCCCCAGCGTTTT.

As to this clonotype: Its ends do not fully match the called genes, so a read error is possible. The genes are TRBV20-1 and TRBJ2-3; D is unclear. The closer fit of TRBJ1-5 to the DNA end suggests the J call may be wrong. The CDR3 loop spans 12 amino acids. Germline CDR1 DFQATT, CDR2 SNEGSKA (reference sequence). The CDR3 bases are TGCTGTGCTATGGGTCTGGCAGATACGCAGCATTTT. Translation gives CCAMGLADTQHF.

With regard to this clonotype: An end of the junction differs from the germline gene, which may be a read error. The CDR3, as DNA: TGTGCCAGCAGCTCGGGACAGGCCCAAGAGACCGAGAACTTC. It codes for CASSSGQAQETENF. The V call is TRBV11-1, the J call TRBJ2-5, with TRBD1 matching 8 bases. Germline assignment: CDR1 SGHAT and CDR2 FQDESV (reference sequence). The CDR3 covers 14 residues.

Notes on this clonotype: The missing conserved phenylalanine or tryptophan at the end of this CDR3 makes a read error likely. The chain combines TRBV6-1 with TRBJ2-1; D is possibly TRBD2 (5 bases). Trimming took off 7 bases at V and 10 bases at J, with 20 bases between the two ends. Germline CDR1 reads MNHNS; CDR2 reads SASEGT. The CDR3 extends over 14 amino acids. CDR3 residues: CASIFSVSRKEQFL. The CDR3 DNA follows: TGTGCCAGCATCTTTAGCGTGAGTAGGAAAGAGCAGTTCCTC.

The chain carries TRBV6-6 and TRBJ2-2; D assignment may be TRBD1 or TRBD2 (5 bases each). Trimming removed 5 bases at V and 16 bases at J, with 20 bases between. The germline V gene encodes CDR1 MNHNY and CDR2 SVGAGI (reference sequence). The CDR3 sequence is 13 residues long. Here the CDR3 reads CASSQWDGGSRFF. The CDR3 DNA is TGTGCCAGCAGTCAATGGGACGGCGGGTCGAGGTTTTTT.

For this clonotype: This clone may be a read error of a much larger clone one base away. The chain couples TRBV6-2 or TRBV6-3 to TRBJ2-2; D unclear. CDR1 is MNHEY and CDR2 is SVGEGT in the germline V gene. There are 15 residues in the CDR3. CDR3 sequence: CARSFRHSNTGELFF. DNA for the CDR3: TGTGCCAGGAGTTTTCGACACTCTAACACCGGGGAGCTGTTTTTT.

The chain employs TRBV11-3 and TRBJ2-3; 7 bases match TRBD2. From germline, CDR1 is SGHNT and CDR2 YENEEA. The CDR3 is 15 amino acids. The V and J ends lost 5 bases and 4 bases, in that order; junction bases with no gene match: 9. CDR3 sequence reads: CASSQDGGDADTQYF. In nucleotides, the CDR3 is TGTGCCAGCAGCCAAGATGGGGGGGATGCAGATACGCAGTATTTT.

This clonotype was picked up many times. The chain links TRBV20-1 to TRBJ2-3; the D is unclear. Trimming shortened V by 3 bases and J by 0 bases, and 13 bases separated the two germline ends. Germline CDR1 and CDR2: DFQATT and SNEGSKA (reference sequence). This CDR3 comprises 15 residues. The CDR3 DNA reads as TGCAGTGCTAGTTTCGGGTTTTGGAGCACAGATACGCAGTATTTT. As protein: CSASFGFWSTDTQYF.

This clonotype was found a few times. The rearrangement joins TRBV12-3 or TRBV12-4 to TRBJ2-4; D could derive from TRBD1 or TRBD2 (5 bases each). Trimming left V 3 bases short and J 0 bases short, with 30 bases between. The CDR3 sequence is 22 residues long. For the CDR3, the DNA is TGTGCCAGCAGTTTCCAGACCCCTTCAAGCCCTGGGACCGACCTAGCCAAAAACATTCAGTACTTC. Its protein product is CASSFQTPSSPGTDLAKNIQYF.

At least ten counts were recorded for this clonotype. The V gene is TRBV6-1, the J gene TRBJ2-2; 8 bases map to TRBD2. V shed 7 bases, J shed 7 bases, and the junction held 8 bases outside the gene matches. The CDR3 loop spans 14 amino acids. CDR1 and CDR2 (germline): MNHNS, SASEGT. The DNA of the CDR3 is TGTGCCAGCAATCCTTCGGGAGGGAACGGGGAGCTGTTTTTT. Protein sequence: CASNPSGGNGELFF.

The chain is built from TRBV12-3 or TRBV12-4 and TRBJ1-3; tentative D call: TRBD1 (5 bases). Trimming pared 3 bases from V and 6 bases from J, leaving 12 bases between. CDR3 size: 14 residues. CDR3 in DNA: TGTGCCAGCAGTTTGGGGGGGAGAGAAAACACCATATATTTT. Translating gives CASSLGGRENTIYF.

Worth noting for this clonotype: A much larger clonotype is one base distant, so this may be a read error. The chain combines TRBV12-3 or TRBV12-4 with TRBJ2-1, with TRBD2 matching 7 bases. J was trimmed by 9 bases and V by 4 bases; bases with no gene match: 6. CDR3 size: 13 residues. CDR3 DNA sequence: TGTGCCAGCAGTTCACAACTAGCGTCTGAGCAGTTCTTC. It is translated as CASSSQLASEQFF.

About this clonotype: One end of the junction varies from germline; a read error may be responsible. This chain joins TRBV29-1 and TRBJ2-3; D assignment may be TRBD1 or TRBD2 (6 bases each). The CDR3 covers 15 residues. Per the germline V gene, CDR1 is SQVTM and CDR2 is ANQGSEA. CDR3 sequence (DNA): TGCAACGTTGAGGGGGGAATTTCTAGCACAGATACGCAGTATTTT. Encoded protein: CNVEGGISSTDTQYF.

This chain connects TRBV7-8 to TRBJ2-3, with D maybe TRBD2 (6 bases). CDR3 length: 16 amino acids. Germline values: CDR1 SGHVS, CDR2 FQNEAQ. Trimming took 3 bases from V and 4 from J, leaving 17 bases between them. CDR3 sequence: CASSFLEGGRPDTQYF. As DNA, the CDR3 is TGTGCCAGCAGCTTTCTAGAGGGAGGTCGCCCAGATACGCAGTATTTT.

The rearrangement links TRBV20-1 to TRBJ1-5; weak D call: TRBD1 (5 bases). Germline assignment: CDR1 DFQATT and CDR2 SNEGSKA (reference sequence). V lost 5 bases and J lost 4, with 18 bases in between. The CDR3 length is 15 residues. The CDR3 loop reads CSAGAPGGGNQPQHF. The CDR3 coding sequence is TGCAGTGCTGGGGCGCCTGGGGGGGGGAATCAGCCCCAGCATTTT.

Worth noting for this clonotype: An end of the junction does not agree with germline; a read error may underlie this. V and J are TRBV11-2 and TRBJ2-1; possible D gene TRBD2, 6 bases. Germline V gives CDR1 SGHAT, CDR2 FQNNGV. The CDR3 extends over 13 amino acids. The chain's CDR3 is CANSLNLNGGQFF. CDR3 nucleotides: TGTGCCAACAGCTTAAATCTGAACGGGGGGCAGTTCTTC.

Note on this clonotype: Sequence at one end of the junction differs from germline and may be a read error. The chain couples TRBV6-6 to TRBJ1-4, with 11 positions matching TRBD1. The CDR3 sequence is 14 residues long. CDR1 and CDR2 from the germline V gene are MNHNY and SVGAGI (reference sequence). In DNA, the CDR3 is TGTGCCAGCACTGGACAGGGGGCAAGTGAAAAAATGTTTTTT. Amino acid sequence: CASTGQGASEKMFF.

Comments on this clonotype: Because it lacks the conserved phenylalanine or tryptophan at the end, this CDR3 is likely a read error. CDR3: CASSFLGLHGSNEQFL. CDR3 DNA: TGTGCCAGCAGTTTTCTGGGTCTGCATGGTTCGAATGAGCAGTTCCTC. This sequence joins TRBV28 and TRBJ2-1; D is unresolved. The V gene's germline CDR1 is MDHEN and CDR2 SYDVKM. This CDR3 has 16 amino acids. V lost 3 bases to trimming and J lost 7 bases, with 19 bases between them.

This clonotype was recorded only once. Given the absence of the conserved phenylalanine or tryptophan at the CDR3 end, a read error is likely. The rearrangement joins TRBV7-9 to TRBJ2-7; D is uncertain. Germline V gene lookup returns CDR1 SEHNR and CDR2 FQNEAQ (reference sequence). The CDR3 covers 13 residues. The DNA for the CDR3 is TGTGCCAGCAGCCGCAGAGAGACCTATGAGCAGTACTCC. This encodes CASSRRETYEQYS.

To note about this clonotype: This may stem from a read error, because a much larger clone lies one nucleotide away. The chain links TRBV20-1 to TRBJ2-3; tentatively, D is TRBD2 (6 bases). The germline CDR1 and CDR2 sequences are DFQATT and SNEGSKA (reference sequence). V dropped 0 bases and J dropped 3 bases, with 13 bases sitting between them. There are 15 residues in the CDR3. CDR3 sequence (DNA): TGCAGTGCTAGAGATAAAGGACTAACGACAGATACGCAGTATTTT. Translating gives CSARDKGLTTDTQYF.

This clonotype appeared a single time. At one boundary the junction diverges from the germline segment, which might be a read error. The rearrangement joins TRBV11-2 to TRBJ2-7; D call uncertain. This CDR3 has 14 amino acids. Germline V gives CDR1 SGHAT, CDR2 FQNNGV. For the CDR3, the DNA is TGTGGCAGCAGCCGTACAGTGATATCCTACGAGCAGTACTTC. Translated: CGSSRTVISYEQYF.

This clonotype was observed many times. In nucleotides, the CDR3 is TGCAGTGCTAGAGGGGGAGAGAATTCACCCCTCCACTTT. Residues: CSARGGENSPLHF. V is TRBV20-1 and J is TRBJ1-6, with no clear D. The CDR3 totals 13 residues. Germline loops: CDR1 DFQATT, CDR2 SNEGSKA (reference sequence). V was clipped by 1 base and J by 7 bases, with 8 bases between them.

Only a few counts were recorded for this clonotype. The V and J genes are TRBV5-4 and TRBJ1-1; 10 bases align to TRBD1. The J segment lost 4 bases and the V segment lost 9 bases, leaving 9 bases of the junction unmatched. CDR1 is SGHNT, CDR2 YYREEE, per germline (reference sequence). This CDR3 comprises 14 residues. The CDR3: CANFRDRGSTEAFF. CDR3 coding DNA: TGTGCCAACTTCCGGGACAGGGGCTCCACTGAAGCTTTCTTT.

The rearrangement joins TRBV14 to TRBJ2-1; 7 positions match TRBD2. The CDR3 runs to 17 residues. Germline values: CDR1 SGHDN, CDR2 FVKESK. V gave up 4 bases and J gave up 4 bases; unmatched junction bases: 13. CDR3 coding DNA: TGTGCCAGCAGCCGATACTCTAGCGGTGTCTATTACAATGAGCAGTTCTTC. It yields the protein CASSRYSSGVYYNEQFF.

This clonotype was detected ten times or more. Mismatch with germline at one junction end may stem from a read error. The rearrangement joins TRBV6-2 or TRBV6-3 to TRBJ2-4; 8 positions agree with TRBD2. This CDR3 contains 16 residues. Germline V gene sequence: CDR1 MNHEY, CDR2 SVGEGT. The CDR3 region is CQNLGGRTHLGDIQYF. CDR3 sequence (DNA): TGCCAAAACCTGGGCGGGAGGACTCACCTAGGGGACATTCAGTACTTC.

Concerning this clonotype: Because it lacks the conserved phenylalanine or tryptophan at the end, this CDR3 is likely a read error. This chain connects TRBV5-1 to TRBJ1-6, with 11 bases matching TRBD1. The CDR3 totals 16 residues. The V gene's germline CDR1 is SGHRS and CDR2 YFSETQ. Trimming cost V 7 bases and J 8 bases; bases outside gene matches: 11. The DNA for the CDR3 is TGCGCCAGCGACTATGGACAGGGGGCGCTGGATTCACCCCTCCACTCT. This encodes CASDYGQGALDSPLHS.

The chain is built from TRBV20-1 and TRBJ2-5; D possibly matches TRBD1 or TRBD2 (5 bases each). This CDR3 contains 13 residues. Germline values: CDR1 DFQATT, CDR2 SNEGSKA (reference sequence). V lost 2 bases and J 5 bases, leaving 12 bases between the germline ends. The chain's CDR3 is CSARLDTRETQYF. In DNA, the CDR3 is TGCAGTGCTAGATTGGACACTAGGGAGACCCAGTACTTC.

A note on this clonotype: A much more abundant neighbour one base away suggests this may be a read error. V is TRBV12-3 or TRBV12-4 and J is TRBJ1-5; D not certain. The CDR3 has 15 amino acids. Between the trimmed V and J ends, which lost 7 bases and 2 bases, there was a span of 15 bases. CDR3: CASTFIGRGNQPQHF. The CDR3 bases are TGTGCCAGCACCTTCATAGGAAGGGGCAATCAGCCCCAGCATTTT.

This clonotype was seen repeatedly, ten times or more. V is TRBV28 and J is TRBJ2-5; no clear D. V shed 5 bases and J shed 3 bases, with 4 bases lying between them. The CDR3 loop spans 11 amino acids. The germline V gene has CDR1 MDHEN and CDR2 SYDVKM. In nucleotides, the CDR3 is TGTGCCAGCAGTACAGAAGAGACCCAGTACTTC. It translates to CASSTEETQYF. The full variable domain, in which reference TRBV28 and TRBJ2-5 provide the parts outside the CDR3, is DVKVTQSSRYLVKRTGEKVFLECVQDMDHENMFWYRQDPGLGLRLIYFSYDVKMKEKGDIPEGYSVSREKKERFSLILESASTNQTSMYLCASSTEETQYFGPGTRLLVL.